The entry below describes one T cell receptor (beta chain). The sample belongs to a study of technical replicates of blood from a few donors. The data were produced by immunoSEQ multiplex PCR, yet TCRdb's version contains in-frame clones alone and is incomplete. The sample includes approximately 81,000 clones, roughly 96% of them seen just once. The CDR3 extends over 15 amino acids. In germline, CDR1 is MNHNS, CDR2 SASEGT. J lost 5 bases, V lost 6 bases, and 10 bases had no gene match. V usage is TRBV6-1 and J usage is TRBJ2-5; 9 bases are a match to TRBD2. Sequences were obtained from T cells isolated from PBMCs. The sequence was obtained from a human donor in good health. The CDR3 region is CASRLAGVLSETQYF. The CDR3 DNA reads TGTGCCAGCAGATTAGCGGGGGTTTTGTCGGAGACCCAGTACTTC.